There are a few counts of the clone carrying this TCR beta chain. Its antigen is undetermined. Generated by immunoSEQ multiplex PCR, the TCRdb table keeps only in-frame clones and is missing some. This sample yields about 70,000 clones, of which about 94% are seen a single time; about 7.1% belongs to the top ten. Per germline, CDR1 SGDLS and CDR2 YYNGEE. The ends were cut back, 3 bases at V and 1 base at J, with 13 bases in the middle. This CDR3 contains 15 residues. These data are taken from a study of OX40 agonist ivuxolimab in advanced cancers. Findings of the study overall: Partial responders dosed at 0.1-3.0 mg/kg displayed clonal expansion ranking among the lowest. Normalized expansion of T-cell clones was also low for some nonresponders.

The sequencing used CD4+ or CD8+ T cells sorted from blood, collected in a trial of the OX40 agonist ivuxolimab. V and J are TRBV9 and TRBJ1-1; D is possibly TRBD1 (5 bases). This sequence was found in an adult with an advanced solid tumor such as melanoma, head and neck, liver or kidney cancer. The CDR3 nucleotides are TGTGCCAGCAGCGCCGTTACCGGGGCGAACACTGAAGCTTTCTTT. It yields the protein CASSAVTGANTEAFF.